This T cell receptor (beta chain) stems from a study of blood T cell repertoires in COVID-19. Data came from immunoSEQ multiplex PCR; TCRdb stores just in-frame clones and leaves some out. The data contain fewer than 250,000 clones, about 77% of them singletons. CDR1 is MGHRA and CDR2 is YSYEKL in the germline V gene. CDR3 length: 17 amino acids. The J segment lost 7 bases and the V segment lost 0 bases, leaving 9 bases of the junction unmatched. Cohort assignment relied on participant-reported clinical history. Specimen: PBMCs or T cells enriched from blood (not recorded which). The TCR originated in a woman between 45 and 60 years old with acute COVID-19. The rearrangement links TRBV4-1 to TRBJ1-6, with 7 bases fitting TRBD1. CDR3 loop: CASSQERGGRENSPLHF. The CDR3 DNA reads TGCGCCAGCAGCCAAGAGAGAGGGGGCAGGGAAAATTCACCCCTCCACTTT.